This T cell receptor beta chain stems from a study of T-cell reconstitution after alpha-beta-depleted transplantation in children. Study-wide findings and caveats: When one year had passed after transplant, most T-cell counts and diversity came from newly produced T cells. Some patients' high day-60 TCRbeta diversity was traced to surviving recipient T cells and thymic progenitors. Several hundred expanded graft clones reportedly gave rise to the alpha-beta T cells present about two months after transplant.

Germline CDR1 and CDR2: DFQATT and SNEGSKA (reference sequence). CDR3 length: 11 amino acids. Concerning this clonotype: The antigen is not known.

TCRbeta library construction was performed incorporating unique molecular identifiers. MiXCR, applied by TCRdb to the PCR reads, yields one record per CDR3 protein. The sample carries just under 350,000 distinct CDR3 sequences, about 17% recorded once. The J gene is TRBJ2-7, the V gene TRBV20-1; 9 bases are a match to TRBD2. This TCR came from a male patient aged 2-15 years who had a stem cell transplant for acute lymphoblastic leukemia, so the T cells may come from the graft donor. The source was PBMCs, mostly from graft donor cells, collected 360 days after TCRalphabeta/CD19-depleted stem cell transplant. The CDR3 DNA reads as TGCAATAGCGGGGGCCCTTACGAGCAGTACTTC. It codes for CNSGGPYEQYF.